Listed below are T cell receptor beta chains from one sample, sequenced in a study of cytomegalovirus exposure and HLA in healthy donors. Produced via immunoSEQ multiplex PCR; TCRdb's table is partial and in-frame only. Of hundreds of thousands of clones in the sample, around 87% are singletons; the top ten hold 2% to 2.5%. The sequencing sample was made of PBMCs. The receptors were gathered from a woman aged 18-30 years in good health and CMV-seropositive. The CDR3 runs from the conserved cysteine through the conserved F or W. Each record gives: clone size, D gene, J gene, V gene, CDR3 protein, CDR3 DNA. D genes are given only for firm matches. Size values are once, few and many counts, or a class for expanded clones, and some rows have none.

. . TRBJ2-3 TRBV27 CASSLFPTDTQYF TGTGCCAGCAGTTTGTTCCCAACAGATACGCAGTATTTT
many TRBD1 TRBJ1-2 TRBV27 CASRKVRGTGDYRGYTF TGTGCCAGCAGGAAAGTTAGGGGAACAGGGGATTACCGCGGCTACACCTTC
. . TRBJ2-7 TRBV28 CASTLRGSYEQYF TGTGCCAGCACCCTGCGGGGTTCCTACGAGCAGTACTTC
. TRBD2 TRBJ2-1 TRBV27 CASSFVSGRSSYNEQFF TGTGCCAGCAGTTTCGTAAGCGGGAGATCCTCCTACAATGAGCAGTTCTTC
. TRBD2 TRBJ2-1 TRBV2 CASSEVRSLAGGSYNEQFF TGTGCCAGCAGTGAAGTAAGATCTCTAGCGGGAGGCTCCTACAATGAGCAGTTCTTC
. TRBD2 TRBJ2-1 TRBV7-6 CASSLWTSGGDEQFF TGTGCCAGCAGCTTATGGACTAGCGGCGGGGATGAGCAGTTCTTC
. TRBD2 TRBJ2-7 TRBV13 CASSSPRGGYEQYF TGTGCCAGCAGCTCCCCTCGCGGGGGCTACGAGCAGTACTTC
. TRBD2 TRBJ2-3 TRBV9 CASSVELAGISDTQYF TGTGCCAGCAGCGTAGAACTAGCGGGGATATCGGATACGCAGTATTTT
. TRBD2 TRBJ2-1 TRBV11-2 CASRTSGRRTVNEQFF TGTGCCAGCAGGACTAGCGGGAGACGGACGGTAAATGAGCAGTTCTTC
. TRBD1 TRBJ1-1 TRBV13 CASSPWGKQGDTEAFF TGTGCCAGCAGCCCCTGGGGAAAACAGGGGGACACTGAAGCTTTCTTT
. TRBD2 TRBJ2-1 TRBV5-1 CASSSSAGGRREQFF TGCGCCAGCAGCTCCTCAGCGGGAGGGCGACGGGAGCAGTTCTTC
. TRBD1 TRBJ2-1 TRBV19 CASTPGQGVDSQLYNEQFF TGTGCCAGTACCCCGGGACAGGGCGTTGACTCACAGTTATACAATGAGCAGTTCTTC
. TRBD1 TRBJ2-7 TRBV7-8 CASRSWDRGLGEQYF TGTGCCAGCAGGTCATGGGACAGGGGCCTTGGCGAGCAGTACTTC
. . TRBJ2-3 TRBV29-1 CSVEPPVGAIGDTQYF TGCAGCGTTGAACCCCCGGTGGGGGCTATTGGCGATACGCAGTATTTT
. TRBD1 TRBJ2-5 TRBV9 CASSPGTGWEETQYF TGTGCCAGCAGCCCCGGGACAGGGTGGGAAGAGACCCAGTACTTC
. TRBD1 TRBJ1-1 TRBV4-1 CASSQVPRSRDRGRGPEAFF TGCGCCAGCAGCCAAGTCCCTCGATCAAGGGACAGGGGGCGAGGGCCTGAAGCTTTCTTT
. . TRBJ1-5 TRBV5-5 CASSPQTPYSNQPQHF TGTGCCAGCAGCCCCCAGACACCCTATAGCAATCAGCCCCAGCATTTT
once TRBD2 TRBJ2-7 TRBV28 CASSSVREGLSYEQYF TGTGCCAGCAGTTCGGTCCGGGAGGGCCTCTCCTACGAGCAGTACTTC
. TRBD1 TRBJ2-5 TRBV30 CAWSAGGTQYF TGTGCCTGGAGCGCAGGGGGGACCCAGTACTTC
once . TRBJ2-2 TRBV30 CAGQPNTGELFF TGTGCCGGCCAACCTAACACCGGGGAGCTGTTTTTT
. . TRBJ1-2 TRBV5-1 CASSSQGKDYGYTF TGCGCCAGCAGCTCCCAGGGGAAGGACTATGGCTACACCTTC
few . TRBJ1-2 TRBV30 CAWADRSYNYGYTF TGTGCCTGGGCCGACAGGAGCTATAACTATGGCTACACCTTC
. TRBD1 TRBJ1-1 TRBV4-2 CASSPKPLGTGLGAFF TGTGCCAGCAGCCCTAAACCCCTGGGGACAGGGCTGGGAGCTTTCTTT
. TRBD1 TRBJ1-1 TRBV19 CASSIGDRVNTEAFF TGTGCCAGTAGTATTGGCGACAGGGTGAATACTGAAGCTTTCTTT
. . TRBJ1-5 TRBV7-2 CASSLGEEYDNQPQHF TGTGCCAGCAGCTTAGGAGAGGAGTATGACAATCAGCCCCAGCATTTT
. TRBD1 TRBJ1-5 TRBV2 CASTWTGRDQPQHF TGTGCCAGCACCTGGACAGGGAGGGATCAGCCCCAGCATTTT
. . TRBJ1-5 TRBV19 CASSIRQALRLNQPQHF TGTGCCAGTAGTATACGTCAGGCCCTCCGCCTCAATCAGCCCCAGCATTTT
. . TRBJ1-2 TRBV5-1 CASTAGTTPGYGYTF TGCGCCAGTACCGCCGGGACAACCCCCGGGTATGGCTACACCTTC
. . TRBJ1-5 TRBV30 CAWSWKAAQPQHF TGTGCCTGGAGTTGGAAGGCGGCTCAGCCCCAGCATTTT
. TRBD1 TRBJ2-6 TRBV4-1 CASSLGQGVSGANVLTF TGCGCCAGCAGCCTTGGACAGGGGGTAAGCGGGGCCAACGTCCTGACTTTC
few . TRBJ2-7 TRBV7-7 CASSPEASGTSYEQYF TGTGCCAGCAGCCCAGAGGCATCGGGGACTTCCTACGAGCAGTACTTC
. . TRBJ2-3 TRBV2 CASSEARSARTDTQYF TGTGCCAGCAGTGAAGCGAGGTCAGCGCGGACAGATACGCAGTATTTT
. TRBD1 TRBJ1-2 TRBV7-9 CASSWRQGAGGYTF TGTGCCAGCAGCTGGCGACAGGGGGCTGGTGGCTACACCTTC
. . TRBJ2-1 TRBV7-9 CASSLGGMEVDEQFF TGTGCCAGCAGCTTAGGCGGTATGGAGGTGGATGAGCAGTTCTTC
. . TRBJ2-5 TRBV14 CASRRTGSQETQYF TGTGCCAGCAGACGCACAGGGAGCCAAGAGACCCAGTACTTC
. . TRBJ1-5 TRBV6-1 CASARYSNQPQHF TGTGCCAGCGCTAGATATAGCAATCAGCCCCAGCATTTT
. . TRBJ1-3 TRBV28 CASRGTGTANTIYF TGTGCCAGCAGGGGAACAGGGACCGCGAACACCATATATTTT
. . TRBJ2-3 TRBV4-2 CASSQLGTDTQYF TGTGCCAGCAGCCAGCTAGGAACAGATACGCAGTATTTT
. . TRBJ2-2 TRBV7-6 CASSSAGHDTGELFF TGTGCCAGCAGCTCCGCGGGCCACGACACCGGGGAGCTGTTTTTT
. . TRBJ1-2 TRBV5-6 CASSFSGQRLLYGYTF TGTGCCAGCAGCTTTTCCGGACAGCGCCTACTCTATGGCTACACCTTC
. . TRBJ2-5 TRBV5-6 CASSSPGTLQETQYF TGTGCCAGCAGCTCCCCCGGGACTCTCCAAGAGACCCAGTACTTC
. . TRBJ2-2 TRBV5-1 CASSLNKDTSLANTGELFF TGCGCCAGCAGCCTCAATAAGGACACGTCGCTGGCTAACACCGGGGAGCTGTTTTTT
. . TRBJ2-7 TRBV25-1 CASSEGGESEQYF TGTGCCAGCAGTGAAGGGGGCGAGAGCGAGCAGTACTTC
. TRBD2 TRBJ2-5 TRBV28 CASSSPSGRAGETQYF TGTGCCAGCAGTTCCCCTAGCGGGAGGGCCGGAGAGACCCAGTACTTC
. TRBD1 TRBJ2-1 TRBV9 CASSPDREQANYNEQFF TGTGCCAGCAGCCCAGACAGGGAACAGGCTAACTACAATGAGCAGTTCTTC